Presented here are 32 T cell receptor beta chains from one specimen sequenced in a study of molecular identifiers for immune sequencing clone quantification. One entry per CDR3 protein results from TCRdb running MiXCR on the PCR reads. The profile shows approximately 320,000 distinct CDR3 sequences, over 20% of them singletons. Sequencing was done on a sample of naive CD8+ T cells from blood, with Jurkat cell RNA spiked in. The subset: FACS-sorted CD8+CD4-CCR7+CD45RA+ naive T cells. The receptors shown here come from a human donor in good health. Some libraries in this study had Jurkat cell RNA spiked in.

This chain joins TRBV6-6 and TRBJ1-1; D remains ambiguous. V lost 5 bases and J lost 1, with 8 bases in between. The CDR3 contains 13 residues. Germline lookup yields CDR1 MNHNY and CDR2 SVGAGI (reference sequence). CDR3 DNA: TGTGCCAGCAGTCCGACACAGAACACTGAAGCTTTCTTT. Its protein product is CASSPTQNTEAFF.

A few counts support this clonotype. The chain combines TRBV7-2 with TRBJ2-3, with D possibly matching TRBD1 (5 bases). V lost 5 bases and J lost 3, with 21 bases in between. Germline CDR1 and CDR2: SGHTA and FQGNSA. The CDR3 runs to 17 residues. CDR3 region: CASSPVSQGVSTDTQYF. In nucleotides, the CDR3 is TGTGCCAGCAGCCCCGTCTCCCAGGGTGTGTCGACAGATACGCAGTATTTT.

The sample holds many counts of this clonotype. This sequence joins TRBV29-1 and TRBJ1-1; D is uncertain. This CDR3 region has 12 residues. CDR1 and CDR2 from the germline V gene are SQVTM and ANQGSEA. V was clipped by 3 bases and J by 2 bases, with 7 bases between them. The CDR3 protein is CSVDEGNTEAFF. CDR3 coding DNA: TGCAGCGTTGACGAGGGAAACACTGAAGCTTTCTTT.

This clonotype was detected only a few times. One end of the junction varies from germline; a read error may be responsible. This rearrangement joins TRBV14 to TRBJ2-2; TRBD2 is a possible D gene (5 bases). The germline gives CDR1 SGHDN, CDR2 FVKESK. The CDR3 is 14 amino acids. The CDR3 here is CASSPGLNTEELFF. The DNA for the CDR3 is TGTGCCAGCAGCCCCGGACTGAACACCGAGGAGCTGTTTTTT.

In this sample, this clonotype turned up a few times. CDR3 sequence reads: CASSEVTGIDIQYF. In DNA, the CDR3 is TGTGCCAGCAGTGAAGTTACAGGTATAGACATTCAGTACTTC. This chain links TRBV6-1 with TRBJ2-4, with a possible D match to TRBD1 (5 bases). The CDR3 is made up of 14 amino acids. Germline V gene lookup returns CDR1 MNHNS and CDR2 SASEGT. Trimming removed 1 base at V and 8 bases at J, with 12 bases between.

The chain carries TRBV12-3 or TRBV12-4 and TRBJ1-1; D remains ambiguous. The CDR3 spans 12 residues. Trimming stripped 6 bases from V and 4 bases from J, with 9 bases between. The CDR3 sequence is CASRLTGTEAFF. The DNA of the CDR3 is TGTGCCAGCAGATTGACGGGCACTGAAGCTTTCTTT.

This clonotype was counted only a few times. A read error is likely, as this CDR3 ends without the conserved phenylalanine or tryptophan. This chain joins TRBV7-9 and TRBJ2-7, with 12 nucleotides matching TRBD2. This CDR3 is built from 16 residues. Germline CDR1 SEHNR, CDR2 FQNEAQ (reference sequence). The junction had 8 bases not matched to a gene; V was cut back by 5 bases and J by 3 bases. The CDR3 region is CASSRVTSGGGYEQYS. The CDR3 coding sequence is TGTGCCAGCAGCCGGGTGACTAGCGGGGGAGGCTACGAGCAGTACTCC.

The chain employs TRBV10-3 and TRBJ2-3; a possible D gene is TRBD1 (6 bases). V dropped 7 bases and J dropped 9 bases, with 17 bases sitting between them. The CDR3 consists of 13 residues. Germline values: CDR1 ENHRY, CDR2 SYGVKD. The CDR3 sequence is CAIMMGATLTQYF. CDR3 nucleotides: TGTGCCATCATGATGGGGGCCACGTTAACGCAGTATTTT.

V and J are TRBV28 and TRBJ1-6; D is ambiguous. This CDR3 is built from 14 residues. V shed 3 bases and J shed 10 bases, with 13 bases lying between them. Germline CDR1 is MDHEN and CDR2 is SYDVKM. The CDR3 region is CASSLGRSGSPLHF. Here the CDR3 DNA reads TGTGCCAGCAGTTTGGGTCGCAGCGGATCACCCCTCCACTTT.

This clonotype was counted ten times or more. The chain employs TRBV9 and TRBJ1-1, with D tentatively TRBD1 (6 bases). The V end was cut by 3 bases, the J end by 3 bases, with 9 bases between. Per germline, CDR1 SGDLS and CDR2 YYNGEE. The CDR3 has 13 amino acids. The CDR3 coding sequence is TGTGCCAGCAGCGCAGAGGGGGACACTGAAGCTTTCTTT. This translates into CASSAEGDTEAFF.

The chain has TRBV11-2 and TRBJ2-1; 8 bases are a match to TRBD1. J lost 6 bases, V lost 4 bases, and 8 bases had no gene match. This CDR3 has 15 residues. Germline CDR1 reads SGHAT; CDR2 reads FQNNGV. Written as DNA, the CDR3 is TGTGCCAGCAGCTCTGGACAGGGAGGTCCCAATGAGCAGTTCTTC. This codes for CASSSGQGGPNEQFF.

This clonotype appeared a few times. This chain uses TRBV25-1 with TRBJ2-1, with D possibly TRBD1 on 5 matching bases. V was trimmed by 4 bases and J by 5 bases, leaving 9 bases between them. CDR3 length: 13 residues. Germline V gene lookup returns CDR1 MGHDK and CDR2 SYGVNS. In nucleotides, the CDR3 is TGTGCCAGCAGTGCCCGACAGAACAATGAGCAGTTCTTC. Its translation is CASSARQNNEQFF. Complete variable domain (other parts from reference TRBV25-1 and TRBJ2-1): EADIYQTPRYLVIGTGKKITLECSQTMGHDKMYWYQQDPGMELHLIHYSYGVNSTEKGDLSSESTVSRIRTEHFPLTLESARPSHTSQYLCASSARQNNEQFFGPGTRLTVL.

In its sample, this clonotype was seen a few times. V gene TRBV6-1 combines with J gene TRBJ2-5; D remains unclear. The V gene lost 1 base and the J gene lost 2 bases, with 11 bases spanning the gap. The CDR3 is 15 residues long. Germline V gene lookup returns CDR1 MNHNS and CDR2 SASEGT. The CDR3 loop reads CASSEVNWSQETQYF. The CDR3 coding sequence is TGTGCCAGCAGTGAAGTGAATTGGAGTCAAGAGACCCAGTACTTC.

The table lists this clonotype with many counts. J is TRBJ1-4 and V is TRBV28; 11 nucleotides agree with TRBD1. With 6 bases clipped from V and 5 bases from J, the junction kept 5 bases outside the gene matches. CDR3 length equals 15 residues. Germline values: CDR1 MDHEN, CDR2 SYDVKM. The CDR3 loop reads CASRDRGRGNEKLFF. CDR3 nucleotide sequence: TGTGCCAGCAGGGACAGGGGGCGAGGGAATGAAAAACTGTTTTTT.

This clonotype was detected ten times or more. The rearrangement uses TRBV7-9 and TRBJ2-3; a possible D gene is TRBD2 (6 bases). Looked up from germline, CDR1 is SEHNR and CDR2 is FQNEAQ (reference sequence). The V end was cut by 7 bases, the J end by 0 bases, with 17 bases between. The CDR3 has 16 amino acids. The CDR3 DNA reads TGTGCCAGCATCCCCGAAGCGGGCCAGAGCACAGATACGCAGTATTTT. Translated: CASIPEAGQSTDTQYF.

This clonotype was counted between two and nine times. The chain combines TRBV4-1 with TRBJ2-7, with D perhaps being TRBD1 or TRBD2 (5 bases each). CDR1 and CDR2 (germline): MGHRA, YSYEKL. The V and J ends lost 1 base and 5 bases respectively, with 12 bases between them. There are 14 residues in the CDR3. CDR3 sequence reads: CASSQGMGTNEQYF. For the CDR3, the DNA is TGCGCCAGCAGCCAAGGGATGGGGACGAACGAGCAGTACTTC.

This clonotype has ten or more counts. The gene calls are TRBV10-3 and TRBJ1-2, with unresolved D. Between the trimmed V and J ends, which lost 9 bases and 0 bases, there was a span of 11 bases. The CDR3 runs 13 residues. Germline assignment: CDR1 ENHRY and CDR2 SYGVKD. The CDR3 is CAICQIPNYGYTF. Here the CDR3 DNA reads TGTGCCATATGCCAGATTCCTAACTATGGCTACACCTTC.

This clonotype was counted at least ten times. V and J are TRBV12-3 or TRBV12-4 and TRBJ2-2; TRBD1 is a possible D gene (6 bases). CDR3 length: 15 residues. V lost 6 bases to trimming and J lost 2 bases, with 13 bases between them. The CDR3 spells CASSSGTPNTGELFF. The CDR3 nucleotides read TGTGCCAGCAGCTCCGGGACACCTAACACCGGGGAGCTGTTTTTT.

This clonotype was counted many times. The chain uses TRBV4-1 and TRBJ1-1, with D possibly matching TRBD1 (5 bases). The V end was cut by 5 bases, the J end by 1 base, with 14 bases between. Germline V gives CDR1 MGHRA, CDR2 YSYEKL. The CDR3 loop spans 15 amino acids. CDR3 loop: CASSLWEGTNTEAFF. CDR3 sequence (DNA): TGCGCCAGCAGCTTATGGGAGGGGACGAACACTGAAGCTTTCTTT.

This chain uses TRBV7-9 with TRBJ2-2, with no clear D. Germline V CDR1 and CDR2: SEHNR, FQNEAQ (reference sequence). The CDR3 extends over 14 amino acids. The V end was cut by 7 bases, the J end by 4 bases, with 13 bases between. CDR3 protein: CASNPMDVTGELFF. The CDR3 coding sequence is TGTGCCAGCAACCCAATGGACGTCACCGGGGAGCTGTTTTTT.

This clonotype has just a few counts. The chain employs TRBV4-3 and TRBJ1-2; D possibly corresponds to TRBD1 (5 bases). Germline V gives CDR1 LGHNA, CDR2 YSLEER. This CDR3 has 16 residues. V lost 0 bases and J lost 7, with 18 bases in between. This CDR3 reads CASSQDEGSAIGGYTF. The CDR3 nucleotides read TGCGCCAGCAGCCAAGATGAGGGGTCAGCAATCGGTGGCTACACCTTC.

Comments on this clonotype: A read error may explain this, as a much larger clone is one base away. V gene TRBV5-6 combines with J gene TRBJ1-1; TRBD1 agrees at 7 bases. Germline CDR1 is SGHDT and CDR2 is YYEEEE. V was clipped by 0 bases and J by 5 bases; unmatched bases: 7. This CDR3 region has 15 residues. The CDR3: CASSLDVAGGTEAFF. CDR3 nucleotide sequence: TGTGCCAGCAGCTTGGACGTTGCAGGGGGAACTGAAGCTTTCTTT.

This clonotype appeared many times. The chain uses TRBV5-1 and TRBJ1-1; 7 positions match TRBD1. The V gene's germline CDR1 is SGHRS and CDR2 YFSETQ. The CDR3 is 14 residues long. Trimming removed 4 bases from V and 6 bases from J; junction bases left unmatched: 9. Here the CDR3 DNA reads TGCGCCAGCAGCAGGGACAGCCCGGACCCTGAAGCTTTCTTT. This gives the protein CASSRDSPDPEAFF.

This clonotype has only a few counts. The gene calls are TRBV4-1 and TRBJ2-1; perhaps TRBD2 as D (6 bases). V lost 0 bases and J 0 bases, leaving 12 bases between the germline ends. This CDR3 has 17 amino acids. Germline V lookup: CDR1 MGHRA, CDR2 YSYEKL. The CDR3 sequence: CASSQDQAGSSYNEQFF. DNA of the CDR3: TGCGCCAGCAGCCAAGATCAAGCGGGTTCCTCCTACAATGAGCAGTTCTTC.

This chain joins TRBV18 and TRBJ2-5; D may be TRBD1 (6 bases). The CDR3 length is 15 residues. Germline V gene lookup returns CDR1 KGHSH and CDR2 LQKENI. Trimming stripped 1 base from V and 3 bases from J, with 12 bases between. The CDR3 reads CASSPRTGSEETQYF. DNA for the CDR3: TGTGCCAGCTCACCACGAACAGGGTCGGAAGAGACCCAGTACTTC. The full variable domain, its missing parts supplied by reference TRBV18 and TRBJ2-5, is NAGVMQNPRHLVRRRGQEARLRCSPMKGHSHVYWYRQLPEEGLKFMVYLQKENIIDESGMPKERFSAEFPKEGPSILRIQQVVRGDSAAYFCASSPRTGSEETQYFGPGTRLLVL.

The chain combines TRBV11-2 with TRBJ2-1; D is undetermined. Trimming shortened V by 2 bases and J by 8 bases, and 7 bases separated the two germline ends. The CDR3 extends over 12 amino acids. The germline gives CDR1 SGHAT, CDR2 FQNNGV. CDR3 protein: CASSLLLDEQFF. CDR3 DNA: TGTGCCAGCAGCTTACTACTGGATGAGCAGTTCTTC. The whole variable domain, remainder taken from reference TRBV11-2 and TRBJ2-1, is EAGVAQSPRYKIIEKRQSVAFWCNPISGHATLYWYQQILGQGPKLLIQFQNNGVVDDSQLPKDRFSAERLKGVDSTLKIQPAKLEDSAVYLCASSLLLDEQFFGPGTRLTVL.

The gene calls are TRBV11-2 and TRBJ2-7; 8 nucleotides line up with TRBD2. The V segment lost 5 bases and the J segment 0 bases; nucleotides outside the gene matches: 9. CDR3 length: 16 amino acids. Germline-derived CDR1 and CDR2 are SGHAT and FQNNGV. The CDR3 region has the DNA TGTGCCAGCAGCCGGGAGGGACAAACGAGCTCCTACGAGCAGTACTTC. This gives the protein CASSREGQTSSYEQYF.

A few counts support this clonotype. J is TRBJ2-7 and V is TRBV19; TRBD2 agrees at 8 bases. The CDR3 spans 14 residues. CDR1 and CDR2 (germline): LNHDA, SQIVND (reference sequence). The V gene end was trimmed by 8 bases and the J gene end by 2 bases; junction bases not matched to a gene: 8. In nucleotides, the CDR3 is TGTGCCAGTGCCTCCGGGGGGGTAGCCTACGAGCAGTACTTC. It yields the protein CASASGGVAYEQYF.

This clonotype was counted only a few times. The rearrangement uses TRBV29-1 and TRBJ1-2; D unresolved. Germline CDR1 SQVTM, CDR2 ANQGSEA. Trimming left V 3 bases short and J 7 bases short, with 15 bases between. The CDR3 is made up of 13 amino acids. CDR3 amino acids: CSVDASPFPGYTF. Here the CDR3 DNA reads TGCAGCGTTGACGCGTCTCCCTTTCCTGGCTACACCTTC.

This clonotype has more than one count but fewer than ten. V usage is TRBV11-2 and J usage is TRBJ2-3; D remains unclear. The CDR3 is 13 amino acids. Trimming removed 1 base at V and 6 bases at J, with 8 bases between. The germline gives CDR1 SGHAT, CDR2 FQNNGV. CDR3 nucleotide sequence: TGTGCCAGCAGCTTAGTTAACTCCGATACGCAGTATTTT. Translation: CASSLVNSDTQYF.

This clonotype has a count of ten or more. The rearrangement uses TRBV30 and TRBJ2-7; D unclear. This CDR3 has 12 amino acids. V lost 3 bases and J 8 bases, leaving 14 bases between the germline ends. The germline V gene encodes CDR1 GTSNPN and CDR2 SVGIG (reference sequence). The CDR3 DNA reads TGTGCCTGGAGGGACCCCGCCCTCAAGCAGTACTTC. It codes for CAWRDPALKQYF.

Comments on this clonotype: An end of the junction differs from the germline gene, which may be a read error. The CDR3 is CTSSPLSGFDAFF. In nucleotides, the CDR3 is TGTACCAGCAGTCCCCTTTCGGGGTTTGATGCTTTCTTT. The chain has TRBV27 and TRBJ1-1; the D is unclear. CDR3 size: 13 residues. The germline V gene has CDR1 MNHEY and CDR2 SMNVEV (reference sequence).